This TCR beta chain stems from a study of control samples from healthy donors and cancer patients. Trimming cost V 0 bases and J 6 bases, with 15 bases left between them. Germline CDR1 reads SGHRS; CDR2 reads YFSETQ. This CDR3 spans 16 amino acids. The count of this clone is one. Libraries were prepared by immunoSEQ multiplex PCR; TCRdb keeps only in-frame clonotypes and omits some of them. The sample holds 190,000 or so clones; 90% to 95% are singletons and the top ten take more than 1.1%. J is TRBJ1-4 and V is TRBV5-1; D perhaps matches TRBD1 (6 bases). The source material was blood. This clonotype originated in a man aged 18 to 30 in good health. CDR3 bases: TGCGCCAGCAGCTTGGGTCCAGGTACAGGGTATGAAAAACTGTTTTTT. It encodes CASSLGPGTGYEKLFF. The full variable domain, its missing parts supplied by reference TRBV5-1 and TRBJ1-4, is KAGVTQTPRYLIKTRGQQVTLSCSPISGHRSVSWYQQTPGQGLQFLFEYFSETQRNKGNFPGRFSGRQFSNSRSEMNVSTLELGDSALYLCASSLGPGTGYEKLFFGSGTQLSVL.